These T cell receptor beta chains were read from a single sample in a study of human T cells and chemical hapten exposure. Each CDR3 protein gets one entry after TCRdb re-called the RACE reads with MiXCR. The sample carries roughly 200,000 distinct CDR3 sequences, 20% to 25% recorded once. The sequences come from whole blood, collected in connection with sensitization to the hapten diphenylcyclopropenone (DPC). The receptor set was obtained from a woman between 45 and 60 years old with alopecia areata. Some clones in this sample may be carry-over from other donors' samples. Both conserved end residues are part of each CDR3. A D gene is named only where the DNA matches it firmly. Clone size is given for some rows only: seen once, a few or many times, or a class if the clone is expanded.

clone_size,v_call,j_call,d_call,cdr3_nt,cdr3_aa
few,TRBV20-1,TRBJ2-1,NA,TGCAGTGCTAGAGAGGCGGGCCGCTTTCCGTTCTTC,CSAREAGRFPFF
few,TRBV6-5,TRBJ1-5,NA,TGTGCCAGCAGTTACGGGTACGACGGCGGTCAGCCCCAGCATTTT,CASSYGYDGGQPQHF
few,TRBV5-1,TRBJ2-2,NA,TGCGCCAGCAGCTCCTTTAACACCGGGGAGCTGTTTTTT,CASSSFNTGELFF
NA,TRBV29-1,TRBJ2-1,TRBD2,TGCAGCGTCCCCGGACTAGCGGGATACAATGAGCAGTTCTTC,CSVPGLAGYNEQFF
few,TRBV20-1,TRBJ1-5,NA,TGCAGTGCCAACGCCCACGGGGTAAATCAGCCCCAGCATTTT,CSANAHGVNQPQHF
few,TRBV11-2,TRBJ2-3,NA,TGTGCCAGCAGCTTATTAGGGCTCGGGACAGATACGCAGTATTTT,CASSLLGLGTDTQYF
NA,TRBV7-8,TRBJ2-1,TRBD2,TGTGCCAGCAGGTCCCTGACTAGCGGGAGTCCTGGGAAGTCCTACAATGAGCAGTTCTTC,CASRSLTSGSPGKSYNEQFF
NA,TRBV11-2,TRBJ1-1,TRBD1,TGTGCCAGCAGCTTTCAAGGGGGCGGCATGAACACTGAAGCTTTCTTT,CASSFQGGGMNTEAFF
NA,TRBV12-3/TRBV12-4,TRBJ2-1,NA,TGTGCCAGCAGTTTGAGGGCGGGGTTCTACAATGAGCAGTTCTTC,CASSLRAGFYNEQFF
few,TRBV7-9,TRBJ1-5,TRBD1,TGTGCCAGCAGCTCCACAGGGGGCTCCAATCAGCCCCAGCATTTT,CASSSTGGSNQPQHF
few,TRBV7-9,TRBJ2-1,TRBD2,TGTGCCAGCAGCTTAGAATGGCTGTTAGCGGGAAAGACGGGCTATGAGCAGTTCTTC,CASSLEWLLAGKTGYEQFF
NA,TRBV11-2,TRBJ2-2,TRBD1,TGTGCCAGCAGCTCCAGACAGGGCTTCAACACCGGGGAGCTGTTTTTT,CASSSRQGFNTGELFF
few,TRBV3-1,TRBJ2-7,NA,TGTGCCAGCAGCCAAGATTATAGGAGCTCCTACGAGCAGTACTTC,CASSQDYRSSYEQYF
NA,TRBV7-9,TRBJ1-1,NA,TGTGCCAGCAGCTCCAGAAGGGAAGGCGTGGCTTTCTTT,CASSSRREGVAFF
NA,TRBV20-1,TRBJ1-6,NA,TGCAGTGCTACTCCGGACAGCTATAATTCACCCCTCCACTTT,CSATPDSYNSPLHF
many,TRBV6-5,TRBJ2-7,TRBD2,TGTGCCAGCAGCTGGGGAGGGGAGCAGTACTTC,CASSWGGEQYF
NA,TRBV15,TRBJ2-2,NA,TGTGCCACCAGCAGAGAAAGAAGGGGAACCGGGGAGCTGTTTTTT,CATSRERRGTGELFF
few,TRBV27,TRBJ2-1,TRBD2,TGTGCCAGCAGTTCGGGACTAGCGGGAACCTACAATGAGCAGTTCTTC,CASSSGLAGTYNEQFF
NA,TRBV20-1,TRBJ1-1,TRBD1,TGCAGTGCTAAGAACAGGGGATTGACTGAAGCTTTCTTT,CSAKNRGLTEAFF
few,TRBV15,TRBJ2-1,NA,TGTGCCACCAGCAGAGATTCTCGCAACCTCTACAATGAGCAGTTCTTC,CATSRDSRNLYNEQFF
NA,TRBV28,TRBJ2-1,NA,TGTGCCAGCAGTCCACAGGGAGTTCGGTCCTACAATGAGCAGTTCTTC,CASSPQGVRSYNEQFF
NA,TRBV10-3,TRBJ2-7,TRBD2,TGTGCCACCTCGCCGGTAGCGGGAACTGCTTACGAGCAGTACTTC,CATSPVAGTAYEQYF
NA,TRBV20-1,TRBJ2-6,TRBD1,TGCAGTGCACCTACAGGGGATGGGGCCAACGTCCTGACTTTC,CSAPTGDGANVLTF
few,TRBV2,TRBJ2-1,TRBD1,TGTGCCAGCAAGGGACAGGAACTCAATGAGCAGTTCTTC,CASKGQELNEQFF
NA,TRBV19,TRBJ2-3,TRBD1,TGTGCCAGTAGTCCCTACAGGGGAAGCACAGATACGCAGTATTTT,CASSPYRGSTDTQYF
few,TRBV2,TRBJ2-1,NA,TGTGCCAGCAGACTCCCTACCTACAATGAGCAGTTCTTC,CASRLPTYNEQFF
NA,TRBV15,TRBJ2-1,TRBD1,TGTGCCACCAGCAGAGACTGGGGACAGGGTTACAATGAGCAGTTCTTC,CATSRDWGQGYNEQFF
once,TRBV3-1,TRBJ2-7,NA,TGTGCCAGCAGCCTACACCCCCAGGGAGAGCAGTACTTC,CASSLHPQGEQYF
NA,TRBV7-7,TRBJ2-1,NA,TGTGCTAGCAGCGTAGTGGGAGGAAGCGATGAGCAGTTCTTC,CASSVVGGSDEQFF
few,TRBV24-1,TRBJ1-4,TRBD1,TGTGCCACCAGGGGTACAGGGGGCGAACGCGAAAAACTGTTTTTT,CATRGTGGEREKLFF
NA,TRBV20-1,TRBJ1-1,NA,TGCAGTGCTAGAGATCGTTTGACCTTTGAAGCTTTCTTT,CSARDRLTFEAFF
few,TRBV20-1,TRBJ2-2,NA,TGCAGTGCTGGGCGGGGGAACACCGGGGAGCTGTTTTTT,CSAGRGNTGELFF
NA,TRBV20-1,TRBJ2-1,TRBD1,TGCAGTGCTAGAGACCTCCTACCGGGACAGTCCTACAATGAGCAGTTCTTC,CSARDLLPGQSYNEQFF
NA,TRBV5-5,TRBJ1-6,NA,TGTGCCAGCAGCTTGGTACAGACCGGGTCACCCCTCCACTTT,CASSLVQTGSPLHF
many,TRBV11-2,TRBJ2-7,NA,TGTGCCAGCAGGCAGGAGTACGAGCAGTACTTC,CASRQEYEQYF
few,TRBV10-3,TRBJ2-3,TRBD2,TGTGCCATCAAAGCTAGCGGGAGGACGGCAGATACGCAGTATTTT,CAIKASGRTADTQYF
many,TRBV10-3,TRBJ1-6,NA,TGTGCCGCGGGGGCAGGGAATTCACCCCTCCACTTT,CAAGAGNSPLHF
NA,TRBV18,TRBJ2-5,NA,TGTGCCAGCTCACCAACCGAAGAGACCCAGTACTTC,CASSPTEETQYF
NA,TRBV2,TRBJ2-1,TRBD2,TGTGCCAGCAGAGGACTAGCGGGAACCAATGAGCAGTTCTTC,CASRGLAGTNEQFF
NA,TRBV15,TRBJ1-1,NA,TGTGCCACCAGCAGTGGGGGACGGGGACTAAGGAACACTGAAGCTTTCTTT,CATSSGGRGLRNTEAFF
many,TRBV29-1,TRBJ2-1,NA,TGCAGCGCCCGGGCGGGGACGAATGAGCAGTTCTTC,CSARAGTNEQFF
NA,TRBV29-1,TRBJ2-7,TRBD2,TGCAGCGCCCAAATGCGACTAGCGGAGGCCGAGCAGTACTTC,CSAQMRLAEAEQYF
NA,TRBV20-1,TRBJ2-1,TRBD2,TGCAGTGCTAGGGGACTAGCGGAGGCCTACAATGAGCAGTTCTTC,CSARGLAEAYNEQFF
NA,TRBV12-3/TRBV12-4,TRBJ1-1,TRBD1,TGTGCCAGCAGTTTGGACATGGGACAGGCCTTCGGGGGAGCTTTCTTT,CASSLDMGQAFGGAFF
many,TRBV19,TRBJ2-3,NA,TGTGCCAGTAGTATAGACCCTGGATCAGATACGCAGTATTTT,CASSIDPGSDTQYF
NA,TRBV29-1,TRBJ2-3,NA,TGCAGCGTTGAACCCGTGGGAACAGATACGCAGTATTTT,CSVEPVGTDTQYF
once,TRBV11-2,TRBJ1-3,NA,TGTGCCAGCAGCTTAGGTGGAAACACCATATATTTT,CASSLGGNTIYF
NA,TRBV20-1,TRBJ2-7,NA,TGCAGTGCCCACGTTCAGAGTAGCGAGCAGTACTTC,CSAHVQSSEQYF
once,TRBV7-2,TRBJ2-1,NA,TGTGCCAGCAGCTTAGTGGTCGGGAGCTCCTACAATGAGCAGTTCTTC,CASSLVVGSSYNEQFF
once,TRBV10-3,TRBJ2-2,NA,TGTGCCACCATCCGGGACAATGGGTCCGGGGAGCTGTTTTTT,CATIRDNGSGELFF
NA,TRBV6-1,TRBJ1-1,NA,TGTGCCAGCAGGGGGCTGGCCGGCGCGAGGACTGAAGCTTTCTTT,CASRGLAGARTEAFF
NA,TRBV18,TRBJ1-2,TRBD1,TGTGCCAGCTCACCGCCTCAACCGGGACAGGGACCCTATGGCTACACCTTC,CASSPPQPGQGPYGYTF
NA,TRBV30,TRBJ1-3,NA,TGTGCCTGGAGTGTAGTGGGCTCTGGAAACACCATATATTTT,CAWSVVGSGNTIYF
NA,TRBV6-6,TRBJ1-1,NA,TGTGCCAGCCTCCAACGAGGGGGTCAGGGGATGAACACTGAAGCTTTCTTT,CASLQRGGQGMNTEAFF
NA,TRBV5-1,TRBJ2-7,NA,TGCGCCAGCAGTTCTATGCCCTTGGACGAGCAGTACTTC,CASSSMPLDEQYF
few,TRBV27,TRBJ1-6,TRBD1,TGTGCCAGCAGTTCGACAGGGGGCGAGAATTCACCCCTCCACTTT,CASSSTGGENSPLHF
NA,TRBV5-1,TRBJ1-2,NA,TGCGCCAGCAGGGCCCGCGTAGGGGCGGGTGATGGCTACACCTTC,CASRARVGAGDGYTF
few,TRBV6-1,TRBJ1-2,NA,TGTGCCAGCAGTCCGGGGCTTCTGGCCGGCTACACCTTC,CASSPGLLAGYTF